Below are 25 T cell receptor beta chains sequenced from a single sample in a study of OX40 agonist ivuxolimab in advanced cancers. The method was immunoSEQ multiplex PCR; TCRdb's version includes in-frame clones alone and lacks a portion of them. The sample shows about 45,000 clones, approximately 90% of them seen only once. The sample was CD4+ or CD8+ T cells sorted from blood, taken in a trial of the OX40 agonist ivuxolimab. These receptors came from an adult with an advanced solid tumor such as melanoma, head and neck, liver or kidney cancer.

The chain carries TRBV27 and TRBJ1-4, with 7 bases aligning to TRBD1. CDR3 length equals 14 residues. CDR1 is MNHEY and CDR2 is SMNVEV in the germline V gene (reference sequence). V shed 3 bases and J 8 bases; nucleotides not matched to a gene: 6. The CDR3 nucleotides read TGTGCCAGCAGTTTGAACAGGGGTTTGGAAAAACTGTTTTTT. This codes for CASSLNRGLEKLFF. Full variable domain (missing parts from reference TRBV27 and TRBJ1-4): EAQVTQNPRYLITVTGKKLTVTCSQNMNHEYMSWYRQDPGLGLRQIYYSMNVEVTDKGDVPEGYKVSRKEKRNFPLILESPSPNQTSLYFCASSLNRGLEKLFFGSGTQLSVL.

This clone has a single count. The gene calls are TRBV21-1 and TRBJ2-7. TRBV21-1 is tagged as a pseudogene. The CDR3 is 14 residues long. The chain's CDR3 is CASSVAGQGAEQYF. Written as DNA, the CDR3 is TGTGCCAGCAGCGTAGCGGGGCAGGGGGCCGAGCAGTACTTC.

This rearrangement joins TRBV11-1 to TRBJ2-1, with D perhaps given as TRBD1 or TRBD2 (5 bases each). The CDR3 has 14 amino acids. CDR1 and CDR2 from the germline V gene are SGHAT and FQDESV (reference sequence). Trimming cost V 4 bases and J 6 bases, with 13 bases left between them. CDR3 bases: TGTGCCAGCAGCTCTCCCCGGGGCGGCAATGAGCAGTTCTTC. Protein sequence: CASSSPRGGNEQFF.

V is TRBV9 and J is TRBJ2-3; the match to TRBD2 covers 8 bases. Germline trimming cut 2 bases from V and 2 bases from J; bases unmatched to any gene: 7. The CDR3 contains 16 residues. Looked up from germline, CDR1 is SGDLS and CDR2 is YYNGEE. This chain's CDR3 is CASSVLAGGNTDTQYF. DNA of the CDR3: TGTGCCAGCAGCGTTCTGGCGGGAGGCAACACAGATACGCAGTATTTT.

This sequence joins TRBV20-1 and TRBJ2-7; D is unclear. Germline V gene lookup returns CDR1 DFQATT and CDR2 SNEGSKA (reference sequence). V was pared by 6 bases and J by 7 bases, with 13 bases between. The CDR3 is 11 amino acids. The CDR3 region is CSARRVREQYF. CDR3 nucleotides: TGCAGTGCCCGGCGAGTGCGGGAGCAGTACTTC.

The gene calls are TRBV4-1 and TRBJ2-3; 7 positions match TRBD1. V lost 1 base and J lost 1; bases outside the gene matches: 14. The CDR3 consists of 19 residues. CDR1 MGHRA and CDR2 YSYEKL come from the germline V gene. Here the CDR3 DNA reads TGCGCCAGCAGCCAAGCCCCCCTTCGACAGGGTGTACGCACAGATACGCAGTATTTT. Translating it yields CASSQAPLRQGVRTDTQYF.

In DNA, the CDR3 is TGCGCCAGCAGTGCACGCCTAGCGGGTACCTACAATGAGCAGTTCTTC. Its translation: CASSARLAGTYNEQFF. The V and J genes are TRBV10-1 and TRBJ2-1; 8 nucleotides line up with TRBD2. Germline CDR1 is WNHNN and CDR2 is SYGVQD (reference sequence). The CDR3 consists of 16 residues. J was trimmed by 2 bases and V by 4 bases; bases with no gene match: 7.

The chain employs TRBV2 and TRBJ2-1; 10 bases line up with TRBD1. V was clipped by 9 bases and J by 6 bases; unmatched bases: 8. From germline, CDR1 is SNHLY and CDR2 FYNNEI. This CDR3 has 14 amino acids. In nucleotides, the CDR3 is TGTGCCAGATCGACAGGGGGCGTCCGCAATGAGCAGTTCTTC. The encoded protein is CARSTGGVRNEQFF.

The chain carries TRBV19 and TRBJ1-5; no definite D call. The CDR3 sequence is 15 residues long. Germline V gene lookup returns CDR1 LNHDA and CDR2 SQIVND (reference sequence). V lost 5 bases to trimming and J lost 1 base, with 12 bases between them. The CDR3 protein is CASSSEWKSNQPQHF. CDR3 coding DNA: TGTGCCAGTAGTTCGGAATGGAAAAGCAATCAGCCCCAGCATTTT.

The CDR3 sequence is CASRTDPRNTEAFF. The CDR3 region has the DNA TGTGCCAGCAGGACGGATCCAAGGAACACTGAAGCTTTCTTT. The chain employs TRBV28 and TRBJ1-1; no firm D call. V lost 6 bases to trimming and J lost 1 base, with 12 bases between them. The CDR3 has 14 residues. Germline CDR1 is MDHEN and CDR2 is SYDVKM.

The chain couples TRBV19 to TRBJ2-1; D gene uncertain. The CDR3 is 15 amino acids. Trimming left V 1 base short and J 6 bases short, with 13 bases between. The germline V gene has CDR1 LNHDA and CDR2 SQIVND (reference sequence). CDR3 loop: CASSIARVPPNEQFF. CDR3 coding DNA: TGTGCCAGTAGTATAGCTCGGGTTCCTCCCAATGAGCAGTTCTTC.

CDR3 DNA sequence: TGCAGTGCTCTCCTCGTGGGCGAGCAGTACTTC. This codes for CSALLVGEQYF. J is TRBJ2-7 and V is TRBV20-1; D not resolved. The V end lost 5 bases, the J end lost 6 bases, and 11 bases lay between the germline ends. This CDR3 spans 11 amino acids. Germline values: CDR1 DFQATT, CDR2 SNEGSKA (reference sequence).

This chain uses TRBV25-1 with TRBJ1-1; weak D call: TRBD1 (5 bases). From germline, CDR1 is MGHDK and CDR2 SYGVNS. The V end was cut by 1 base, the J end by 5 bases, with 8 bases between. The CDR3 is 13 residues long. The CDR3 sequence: CASSESWGTEAFF. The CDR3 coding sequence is TGTGCCAGCAGTGAATCGTGGGGGACTGAAGCTTTCTTT.

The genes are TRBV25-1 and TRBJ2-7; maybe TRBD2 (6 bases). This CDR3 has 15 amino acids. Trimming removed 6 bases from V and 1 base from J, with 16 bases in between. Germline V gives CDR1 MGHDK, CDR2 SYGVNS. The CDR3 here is CASSGLTSISYEQYF. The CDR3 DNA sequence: TGTGCCAGCAGCGGACTAACCTCCATATCCTACGAGCAGTACTTC.

The chain's CDR3 is CASSGTGHSPLHF. The CDR3 DNA is TGTGCCAGCAGTGGGACTGGGCATTCACCCCTCCACTTT. The V and J genes are TRBV6-5 and TRBJ1-6; D is possibly TRBD1 (5 bases). The V end lost 5 bases, the J end lost 8 bases, and 10 bases lay between the germline ends. Germline V gives CDR1 MNHEY, CDR2 SVGAGI. There are 13 residues in the CDR3.

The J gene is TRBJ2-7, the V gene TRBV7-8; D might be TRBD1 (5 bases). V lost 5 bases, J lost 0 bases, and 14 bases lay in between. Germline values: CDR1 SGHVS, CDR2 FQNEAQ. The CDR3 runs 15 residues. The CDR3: CASSVGQGRSYEQYF. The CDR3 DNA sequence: TGTGCCAGCAGCGTCGGCCAGGGTCGCTCCTACGAGCAGTACTTC. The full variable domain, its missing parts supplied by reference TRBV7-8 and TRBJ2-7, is GAGVSQSPRYKVAKRGQDVALRCDPISGHVSLFWYQQALGQGPEFLTYFQNEAQLDKSGLPSDRFFAERPEGSVSTLKIQRTQQEDSAVYLCASSVGQGRSYEQYFGPGTRLTVT.

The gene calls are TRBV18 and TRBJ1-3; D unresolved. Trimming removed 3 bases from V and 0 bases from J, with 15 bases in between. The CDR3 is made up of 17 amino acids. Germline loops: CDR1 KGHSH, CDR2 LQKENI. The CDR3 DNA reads TGTGCCAGCTCACCTAATCCTATGCAGTCCTCTGGAAACACCATATATTTT. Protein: CASSPNPMQSSGNTIYF.

Here the CDR3 reads CASSPEDRHEGFF. CDR3 nucleotides: TGTGCCAGCAGTCCAGAGGACAGGCACGAGGGTTTCTTT. The J gene is TRBJ1-1, the V gene TRBV2; 7 nucleotides match TRBD1. The CDR3 has 13 amino acids. The trim removed 5 bases at V and 13 bases at J, leaving 13 bases unmatched. CDR1 and CDR2 (germline): SNHLY, FYNNEI. Filled out from reference TRBV2 and TRBJ1-1, the complete variable domain reads EPEVTQTPSHQVTQMGQEVILRCVPISNHLYFYWYRQILGQKVEFLVSFYNNEISEKSEIFDDQFSVERPDGSNFTLKIRSTKLEDSAMYFCASSPEDRHEGFFGQGTRLTVV.

The CDR3, as DNA: TGTGCCAGCAGCTCGTTCGGGGGCTTGAACACTGAAGCTTTCTTT. Protein: CASSSFGGLNTEAFF. The chain carries TRBV7-2 and TRBJ1-1; maybe TRBD1 (6 bases). This CDR3 has 15 amino acids. Per the germline V gene, CDR1 is SGHTA and CDR2 is FQGNSA. The V and J ends lost 4 bases and 0 bases respectively, with 12 bases between them.

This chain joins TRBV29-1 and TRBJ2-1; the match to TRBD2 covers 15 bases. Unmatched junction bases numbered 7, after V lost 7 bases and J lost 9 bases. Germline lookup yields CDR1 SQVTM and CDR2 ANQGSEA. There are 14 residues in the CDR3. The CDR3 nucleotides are TGCAGCGGGGGGGGACTAGCGGGAGGCGGTGAGCAGTTCTTC. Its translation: CSGGGLAGGGEQFF.

This chain's CDR3 is CASSQRLGTGVSPLHF. CDR3 DNA sequence: TGTGCCAGTAGTCAAAGACTCGGGACAGGGGTTTCACCCCTCCACTTT. V gene TRBV19 combines with J gene TRBJ1-6; 10 nucleotides align to TRBD1. Germline-derived CDR1 and CDR2 are LNHDA and SQIVND (reference sequence). With V trimmed by 5 bases and J by 9 bases, 10 bases remained unmatched. The CDR3 has 16 amino acids.

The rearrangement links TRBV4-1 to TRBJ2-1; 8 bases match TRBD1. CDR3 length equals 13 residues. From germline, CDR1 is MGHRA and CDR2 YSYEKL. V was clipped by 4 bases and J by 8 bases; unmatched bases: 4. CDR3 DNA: TGCGCCAGCAGCCGCCTGACAGGGGATGAGCAGTTCTTC. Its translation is CASSRLTGDEQFF.

The CDR3 region is CATSRDPGQGYNEQFF. For the CDR3, the DNA is TGTGCCACCAGCAGAGATCCAGGACAGGGCTACAATGAGCAGTTCTTC. This chain joins TRBV15 and TRBJ2-1; 8 bases fit TRBD1. Germline loops: CDR1 LNHNV, CDR2 YYDKDF (reference sequence). With V trimmed by 0 bases and J by 3 bases, 4 bases remained unmatched. The CDR3 extends over 16 amino acids.

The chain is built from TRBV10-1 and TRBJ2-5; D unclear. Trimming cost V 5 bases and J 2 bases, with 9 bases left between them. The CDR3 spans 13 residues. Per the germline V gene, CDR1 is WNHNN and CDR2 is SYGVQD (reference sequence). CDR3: CASSRTEQETQYF. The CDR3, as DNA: TGCGCCAGCAGTAGGACGGAGCAAGAGACCCAGTACTTC.

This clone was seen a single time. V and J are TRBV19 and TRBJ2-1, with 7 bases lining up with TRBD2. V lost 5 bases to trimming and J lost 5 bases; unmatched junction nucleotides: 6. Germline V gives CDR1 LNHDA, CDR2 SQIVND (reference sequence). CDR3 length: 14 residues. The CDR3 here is CASSFLAGHNEQFF. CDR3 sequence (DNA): TGTGCCAGTAGTTTCTTAGCGGGCCACAATGAGCAGTTCTTC.